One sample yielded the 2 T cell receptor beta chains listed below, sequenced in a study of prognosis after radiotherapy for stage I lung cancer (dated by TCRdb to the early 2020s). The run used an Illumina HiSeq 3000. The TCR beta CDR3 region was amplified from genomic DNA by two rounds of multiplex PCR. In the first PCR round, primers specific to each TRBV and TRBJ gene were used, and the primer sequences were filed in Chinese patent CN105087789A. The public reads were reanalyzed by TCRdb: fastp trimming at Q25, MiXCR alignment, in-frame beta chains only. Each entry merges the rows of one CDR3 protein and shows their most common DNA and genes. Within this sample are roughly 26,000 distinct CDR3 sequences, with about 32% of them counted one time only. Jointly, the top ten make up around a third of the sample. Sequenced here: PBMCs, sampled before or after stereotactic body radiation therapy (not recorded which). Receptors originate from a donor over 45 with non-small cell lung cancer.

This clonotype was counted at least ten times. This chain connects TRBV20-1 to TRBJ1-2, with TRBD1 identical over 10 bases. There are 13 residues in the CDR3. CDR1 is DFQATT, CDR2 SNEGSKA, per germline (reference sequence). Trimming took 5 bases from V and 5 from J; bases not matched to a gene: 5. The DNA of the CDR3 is TGCAGTGCTTCGGACAGGGGGAGGTATGGCTACACCTTC. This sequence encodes CSASDRGRYGYTF.

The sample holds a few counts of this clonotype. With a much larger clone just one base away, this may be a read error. In nucleotides, the CDR3 is TGCAGTGCCAAGGGGTCAGGCACTGGAGCTTTCTTT. It specifies CSAKGSGTGAFF. The chain uses TRBV20-1 and TRBJ1-1; D perhaps matches TRBD1 (5 bases). The germline V gene has CDR1 DFQATT and CDR2 SNEGSKA (reference sequence). This CDR3 has 12 residues.